A single sample is the source of the 10 T cell receptor beta chains below, sequenced in a study of blood T cell repertoires in COVID-19. Assay used: immunoSEQ multiplex PCR; TCRdb lists only in-frame clones, some missing. Of under 300,000 clones listed, 88% are singletons. The sequenced sample was PBMCs or T cells enriched from blood (not recorded which). All receptors come from a woman aged 50 to 60 who had recovered from COVID-19.

This chain uses TRBV6-5 with TRBJ2-4, with D possibly matching TRBD2 (6 bases). This CDR3 is built from 14 residues. Germline values: CDR1 MNHEY, CDR2 SVGAGI. The V gene lost 6 bases and the J gene lost 1 base, with 10 bases spanning the gap. DNA of the CDR3: TGTGCCAGCAGGCGGGACGCGGCCAAAAACATTCAGTACTTC. Amino acids: CASRRDAAKNIQYF.

V gene TRBV25-1 combines with J gene TRBJ2-2; D gene unclear. The V end lost 4 bases, the J end lost 3 bases, and 6 bases lay between the germline ends. Germline V gene lookup returns CDR1 MGHDK and CDR2 SYGVNS. This CDR3 contains 13 residues. The CDR3 region is CASSARDTGELFF. CDR3 in DNA: TGTGCCAGCAGTGCTCGGGACACCGGGGAGCTGTTTTTT.

The chain links TRBV11-2 to TRBJ1-1; no firm D call. Germline CDR1 reads SGHAT; CDR2 reads FQNNGV. There are 15 residues in the CDR3. Between the trimmed V and J ends, which lost 4 bases and 11 bases, there was a span of 23 bases. CDR3 sequence reads: CASSYKSRIGRRAFF. The DNA of the CDR3 is TGTGCCAGCAGCTACAAGAGCAGAATCGGCCGGAGGGCTTTCTTT.

The gene calls are TRBV7-9 and TRBJ2-1; 8 positions match TRBD2. V was clipped by 8 bases and J by 7 bases; unmatched bases: 13. The CDR3 extends over 15 amino acids. Germline lookup yields CDR1 SEHNR and CDR2 FQNEAQ (reference sequence). CDR3 amino acids: CASGSLKRERNEQFF. DNA for the CDR3: TGTGCCAGCGGGTCGCTAAAGCGGGAGCGGAATGAGCAGTTCTTC.

About this clone: This sample also contains other DNA sequences that code for the same CDR3. The chain recombines TRBV6-2 or TRBV6-3 with TRBJ2-3, with a weak D call TRBD2 (5 bases). The germline CDR1 and CDR2 sequences are MNHEY and SVGEGT. The V end was cut by 1 base, the J end by 2 bases, with 13 bases between. The CDR3 totals 16 residues. The CDR3: CASSYFREVATDTQYF. In DNA, the CDR3 is TGTGCCAGCAGTTACTTCCGGGAAGTTGCCACAGATACGCAGTATTTT.

This sequence joins TRBV5-1 and TRBJ1-6; perhaps TRBD1 as D (5 bases). The V and J ends lost 5 bases and 7 bases respectively, with 13 bases between them. Germline values: CDR1 SGHRS, CDR2 YFSETQ. The CDR3 consists of 14 residues. In DNA form, the CDR3 reads TGCGCCAGCAGTGGGACTTCGGGCAATTCACCCCTCCACTTT. Translation: CASSGTSGNSPLHF.

The chain employs TRBV20-1 and TRBJ1-4; perhaps TRBD1 as D (5 bases). The V end lost 3 bases, the J end lost 7 bases, and 15 bases lay between the germline ends. The CDR3 runs to 14 residues. Germline V gene data show CDR1 as DFQATT and CDR2 as SNEGSKA (reference sequence). In DNA, the CDR3 is TGCAGTGCTAGTCCCCCGGGGGTCCGTGAAAAACTGTTTTTT. Its protein is CSASPPGVREKLFF.

V gene TRBV11-2 combines with J gene TRBJ2-7, with a weak D call TRBD2 (6 bases). Looked up from germline, CDR1 is SGHAT and CDR2 is FQNNGV. The length of the CDR3 is 13 residues. With 5 bases removed from V and 8 bases from J, the gap between germline ends came to 16 bases. The CDR3 region is CASSPGGNGKQYF. The CDR3, as DNA: TGTGCCAGCAGCCCCGGGGGAAACGGCAAGCAGTACTTC.

This chain joins TRBV12-3 or TRBV12-4 and TRBJ1-5; D is undetermined. With 3 bases removed from V and 4 bases from J, the gap between germline ends came to 7 bases. This CDR3 region has 13 residues. The CDR3 bases are TGTGCCAGCAGTTTCGGGGTGAATCAGCCCCAGCATTTT. Translation gives CASSFGVNQPQHF.

The chain carries TRBV21-1 and TRBJ1-4. TRBV21-1 is reported as a pseudogene. The CDR3 length is 16 residues. CDR3 coding DNA: TGTGCCAGCAGATTACCAAGGGGACTGATCAATGAAAAACTGTTTTTT. It codes for CASRLPRGLINEKLFF.